The clone carrying this T cell receptor (beta chain) occurred a few times. The data stem from a study of T cell clones after liver transplantation. The CDR3 length is 18 residues. V was clipped by 5 bases and J by 0 bases; unmatched bases: 14. Germline CDR1 is SGHNT and CDR2 is YENEEA. The data were produced by immunoSEQ multiplex PCR, yet TCRdb's version contains in-frame clones alone and is incomplete. The table has about 120,000 clones, about nine tenths seen once; the top ten hold 0.65% to 0.85%. V usage is TRBV11-3 and J usage is TRBJ2-7, with TRBD2 matching 9 bases. The sample was CD4+ T cells from blood, taken 12 months after liver transplant. The origin of this receptor is a human patient who received a liver transplant. Some T cells may have originated in the graft donor. The CDR3 DNA follows: TGTGCCAGCAGCCCACGAGGTAGCGGGAGTTCCAGCTCCTACGAGCAGTACTTC. Its translation: CASSPRGSGSSSSYEQYF.